This record looks at one T cell receptor (beta chain) sequence and its context. Germline CDR1 is SEHNR and CDR2 is FQNEAQ (reference sequence). There are 13 residues in the CDR3. V lost 5 bases and J lost 10, with 14 bases in between. These data come from a study of shared clonotypes between healthy human individuals. Replicate PCRs from sorted subsets contained around 200 ng DNA, which is around 30,000 T cell genomes. TCRdb's table, derived via immunoSEQ multiplex PCR, lists solely in-frame clones and lacks some. The sample has more than 500,000 clones; about 96% are singletons. This chain uses TRBV7-9 with TRBJ1-4; D gene uncertain. This clonotype was obtained from a woman between 25 and 40 years old in good health. Sequencing was performed on naive CD4+ T cells sorted from blood. The sample's subset: CD45RA+ positively selected. CDR3 DNA: TGTGCCAGCAGCAATAGGTTCTTGGGAAAACTGTTTTTT. It codes for CASSNRFLGKLFF.